These 15 T cell receptor beta chains share one sample of origin, sequenced in a study of blood T cell repertoires in COVID-19. Sequencing used immunoSEQ multiplex PCR; TCRdb keeps in-frame clones, though not all of them. The sample carries approximately 210,000 clones, more than 70% recorded once. The sequencing input was peripheral blood. The source is a woman of 80 years or more with acute or convalescent COVID-19.

This sequence joins TRBV4-1 and TRBJ1-3, with no clear D. Trimming left V 4 bases short and J 0 bases short, with 10 bases between. The V gene's germline CDR1 is MGHRA and CDR2 YSYEKL. The CDR3 runs 15 residues. As DNA, the CDR3 is TGCGCCAGCAGCCTACTTGGGAGCTCTGGAAACACCATATATTTT. It yields the protein CASSLLGSSGNTIYF.

The gene calls are TRBV19 and TRBJ1-5, with TRBD1 matching over 8 bases. The V gene end was trimmed by 8 bases and the J gene end by 6 bases; junction bases not matched to a gene: 9. This CDR3 comprises 14 residues. In germline, CDR1 is LNHDA, CDR2 SQIVND (reference sequence). The CDR3 region is CASLSGGLSQPQHF. CDR3 coding DNA: TGTGCCAGTTTATCAGGGGGCCTAAGTCAGCCCCAGCATTTT.

The chain has TRBV11-3 and TRBJ2-1; TRBD1 agrees at 9 bases. Germline assignment: CDR1 SGHNT and CDR2 YENEEA. This CDR3 region has 18 residues. J was trimmed by 6 bases and V by 2 bases; bases with no gene match: 14. The CDR3 nucleotides read TGTGCCAGCAGCTTAACAGTGGTGGGGACAGGGTCTGGCAATGAGCAGTTCTTC. It is translated as CASSLTVVGTGSGNEQFF.

The chain joins TRBV7-2 to TRBJ2-5; 11 bases agree with TRBD2. The germline CDR1 and CDR2 sequences are SGHTA and FQGNSA. This CDR3 is 15 amino acids long. After removal of 5 bases from V and 5 bases from J, the junction contained 7 bases not matched to a gene. DNA for the CDR3: TGTGCCAGCAGCCAAGCGCTAGCGGGGGGTGAGACCCAGTACTTC. This gives the protein CASSQALAGGETQYF. The full variable domain, rest sourced from reference TRBV7-2 and TRBJ2-5, is GAGVSQSPSNKVTEKGKDVELRCDPISGHTALYWYRQSLGQGLEFLIYFQGNSAPDKSGLPSDRFSAERTGGSVSTLTIQRTQQEDSAVYLCASSQALAGGETQYFGPGTRLLVL.

This clone has just a few counts. V and J are TRBV12-3 or TRBV12-4 and TRBJ2-7, with D unclear. V shed 3 bases and J shed 1 base, with 7 bases lying between them. The CDR3 is made up of 13 amino acids. In nucleotides, the CDR3 is TGTGCCAGCAGTTTTAGCTCTTCCTACGAGCAGTACTTC. Its protein is CASSFSSSYEQYF.

This chain joins TRBV7-2 and TRBJ1-1; D is unclear. Looked up from germline, CDR1 is SGHTA and CDR2 is FQGNSA. The V gene lost 0 bases and the J gene lost 0 bases, with 2 bases spanning the gap. This CDR3 contains 13 residues. The CDR3 nucleotides are TGTGCCAGCAGCTTAGCCATGAACACTGAAGCTTTCTTT. This sequence encodes CASSLAMNTEAFF.

The V call is TRBV27, the J call TRBJ2-5; 14 bases agree with TRBD2. V lost 6 bases, J lost 3 bases, and 15 bases stayed unmatched. This CDR3 has 19 amino acids. Germline assignment: CDR1 MNHEY and CDR2 SMNVEV (reference sequence). CDR3 in DNA: TGTGCCAGCAGGAAAGTCAGGGGCCTGACTAGCGGGGGGGAAGAGACCCAGTACTTC. This codes for CASRKVRGLTSGGEETQYF.

V gene TRBV28 combines with J gene TRBJ2-2, with D perhaps matching TRBD2 (6 bases). Trimming removed 8 bases from V and 5 bases from J, with 18 bases in between. The V gene's germline CDR1 is MDHEN and CDR2 SYDVKM. The CDR3 has 15 residues. The CDR3: CASRRRGGVTGELFF. DNA of the CDR3: TGTGCCAGCCGGAGAAGGGGCGGGGTGACCGGGGAGCTGTTTTTT.

The CDR3 spells CASSQRTGGSDIQYF. The CDR3 DNA follows: TGTGCCAGCAGCCAAAGGACAGGGGGCTCGGACATTCAGTACTTC. The J gene is TRBJ2-4, the V gene TRBV7-9, with 11 bases aligning to TRBD1. CDR3 length equals 15 residues. With V trimmed by 5 bases and J by 8 bases, 8 bases remained unmatched. CDR1 is SEHNR, CDR2 FQNEAQ, per germline (reference sequence).

The rearrangement links TRBV7-9 to TRBJ1-1; D is unresolved. This CDR3 contains 15 residues. V lost 1 base, J lost 6 bases, and 15 bases lay in between. Germline V gene lookup returns CDR1 SEHNR and CDR2 FQNEAQ (reference sequence). CDR3 bases: TGTGCCAGCAGCTTAGAGGGAGGGTTGGGCGCTGAAGCTTTCTTT. Translated: CASSLEGGLGAEAFF.

The chain has TRBV7-9 and TRBJ2-3, with 9 nucleotides matching TRBD2. V was pared by 7 bases and J by 6 bases, with 14 bases of the junction left unmatched. Germline lookup yields CDR1 SEHNR and CDR2 FQNEAQ (reference sequence). This CDR3 has 16 residues. As DNA, the CDR3 is TGTGCCAGCATCGACGGCGGGGGGGCGAGGGTGGATACGCAGTATTTT. This encodes CASIDGGGARVDTQYF.

For this clone: An end of the junction does not agree with germline; a read error may underlie this. This rearrangement joins TRBV7-2 to TRBJ2-2; 8 positions agree with TRBD2. Germline V gives CDR1 SGHTA, CDR2 FQGNSA. This CDR3 has 17 residues. The CDR3 reads CPSSSAGGGLNVGELFF. The CDR3 DNA reads as TGTCCCAGCAGCTCCGCCGGGGGGGGGTTGAATGTCGGGGAGCTGTTTTTT.

This rearrangement joins TRBV5-6 to TRBJ1-2, with unresolved D. Germline values: CDR1 SGHDT, CDR2 YYEEEE. With 6 bases removed from V and 2 bases from J, the gap between germline ends came to 14 bases. The CDR3 runs 14 residues. CDR3 coding DNA: TGTGCCAGCACCAAGGACGGGAGGAACTATGGCTACACCTTC. Its protein product is CASTKDGRNYGYTF.

The rearrangement uses TRBV19 and TRBJ2-2; 9 nucleotides align to TRBD1. CDR1 LNHDA and CDR2 SQIVND come from the germline V gene (reference sequence). Trimming at V came to 5 bases and at J to 4 bases, leaving 5 bases not matched to a gene. The CDR3 extends over 15 amino acids. CDR3 bases: TGTGCCAGTAGTCGGACAGGGGATGGCACCGGGGAGCTGTTTTTT. Translation gives CASSRTGDGTGELFF.

The rearrangement links TRBV3-1 (or the pseudogene TRBV3-2) to TRBJ1-3; D call uncertain. Germline V gives CDR1 LGHDT, CDR2 YNNKEL (reference sequence). The CDR3 length is 15 residues. Trimming stripped 4 bases from V and 4 bases from J, with 14 bases between. CDR3 DNA sequence: TGTGCCAGCAGCCTCAAGAAGCCGGGGGGAAACACCATATATTTT. Its protein is CASSLKKPGGNTIYF.